This is a list of T cell receptor beta chains from one sample in a study of T cells expressing NK-cell markers. No DNA is given; TCRdb re-called the 5' RACE reads and lists each CDR3 protein once. The sample table includes 450,000 to 600,000 distinct CDR3 sequences. Material for sequencing was blood T cells: a sorted CD56 or NKG2C T cell subset, CD4+ or CD8+ T cells, or bulk PBMC T cells (not recorded which). The receptors were gathered from a man between 18 and 29 years old in good health. Both conserved end residues are part of each CDR3.

V gene	J gene	CDR3 protein
TRBV6-1	TRBJ1-1	CASDRDRGTEAFF
TRBV5-8	TRBJ2-1	CASSRGLVYEQFF
TRBV21-1	TRBJ2-2	CASTPGGGDKRSTGELFF
TRBV4-2	TRBJ2-1	CASSQDLDASGAMTQFF
TRBV5-1	TRBJ2-3	CASSLARLAGPSTDTQYF
TRBV12-3/TRBV12-4	TRBJ2-1	CASSSKREMYNEQFF
TRBV7-2	TRBJ2-1	CASSRPEWGAYEQFF
TRBV29-1	TRBJ1-2	CSVREGPAAGYTF
TRBV12-3/TRBV12-4	TRBJ2-3	CASKPRGLETDTQYF
TRBV12-3/TRBV12-4	TRBJ1-5	CASSFRQGGQPQHF
TRBV6-2/TRBV6-3	TRBJ2-7	CASSYSTGASGFYEQYF
TRBV5-1	TRBJ1-2	CASSWGTGTARNYGYTF
TRBV18	TRBJ2-3	CASSPDYLSTDTQYF
TRBV19	TRBJ2-3	CASSGLAYPDTQYF
TRBV5-1	TRBJ1-2	CASSFRPNLEDRDYGYTF
TRBV6-5	TRBJ1-2	CASSPRQGDYTF
TRBV12-3/TRBV12-4	TRBJ1-2	CASSLAWGVNYGYTF
TRBV27	TRBJ1-4	CASTGRQTKEKLFF
TRBV20-1	TRBJ2-1	CSARGQSFGEQFF
TRBV12-3/TRBV12-4	TRBJ2-1	CASRDRGSYNEQFF
TRBV20-1	TRBJ2-1	CSARKTGTRGYNEQFF